One sample yielded the 7 T cell receptor beta chains listed below, sequenced in a study of blood T cells in healthy people across ages. Combining a sample-barcoded 5' primer with a J-beta primer mix, a second PCR ran for about 6 to 12 cycles. Using its own MiXCR run on the 5' RACE reads, TCRdb lists one record per CDR3 protein. Altogether over 1.5 million distinct CDR3 sequences are present, approximately 50% being singletons, with the ten largest covering 2% to 2.5%. Sequenced input: blood. All receptors come from a woman aged 40-49 years in good health.

In this sample, this clonotype turned up a few times. The V call is TRBV4-2, the J call TRBJ2-7; 9 nucleotides match TRBD1. The junction had 12 bases not matched to a gene; V was cut back by 0 bases and J by 0 bases. This CDR3 spans 19 amino acids. Germline CDR1 LGHNA, CDR2 YNFKEQ. CDR3 in amino acids: CASSQEWGQGMTNSYEQYF. The CDR3 nucleotides read TGTGCCAGCAGCCAAGAGTGGGGACAGGGAATGACTAACTCCTACGAGCAGTACTTC.

This clonotype was counted at least ten times. The V and J genes are TRBV12-3 or TRBV12-4 and TRBJ2-7, with D perhaps TRBD2 (6 bases). Trimming removed 7 bases at V and 3 bases at J, with 10 bases between. CDR3 length: 12 amino acids. The CDR3 nucleotides read TGTGCCAGCACCGCCGGGAGCTACGAGCAGTACTTC. Its protein product is CASTAGSYEQYF.

V gene TRBV29-1 combines with J gene TRBJ2-7; TRBD2 matches 10 bases. Trimming cost V 5 bases and J 7 bases; bases outside gene matches: 8. The CDR3 is 13 amino acids. The germline CDR1 and CDR2 sequences are SQVTM and ANQGSEA. CDR3 amino acids: CSVRSGGTREQYF. The CDR3 DNA follows: TGCAGCGTTCGTAGCGGGGGGACGCGAGAGCAGTACTTC.

In its sample, this clonotype was seen a few times. The rearrangement uses TRBV29-1 and TRBJ2-7; 13 bases agree with TRBD2. V shed 3 bases, J shed 6 bases, and the junction held 5 bases outside the gene matches. CDR1 SQVTM and CDR2 ANQGSEA come from the germline V gene. This CDR3 has 14 residues. The CDR3 DNA reads TGCAGCGTTGACGGACTAGCGGGGGTTCGCGAGCAGTACTTC. Translation gives CSVDGLAGVREQYF.

The rearrangement links TRBV20-1 to TRBJ2-4; a possible D gene is TRBD1 (6 bases). This CDR3 comprises 13 residues. V lost 2 bases, J lost 3 bases, and 8 bases lay in between. Germline loops: CDR1 DFQATT, CDR2 SNEGSKA (reference sequence). CDR3 DNA: TGCAGTGCTAGAAAGGGGGACAAAAACATTCAGTACTTC. Translated: CSARKGDKNIQYF.

The V call is TRBV20-1, the J call TRBJ2-5; 8 positions agree with TRBD2. There are 13 residues in the CDR3. J was trimmed by 4 bases and V by 3 bases; bases with no gene match: 4. Germline V gene data show CDR1 as DFQATT and CDR2 as SNEGSKA (reference sequence). DNA for the CDR3: TGCAGTGCTAGTGATACTAGCGGAGAGACCCAGTACTTC. Translated: CSASDTSGETQYF.

This clonotype occurred a few times. The rearrangement joins TRBV20-1 to TRBJ2-6; the D call may be TRBD1 or TRBD2 (5 bases each). CDR1 DFQATT and CDR2 SNEGSKA come from the germline V gene (reference sequence). There are 15 residues in the CDR3. V lost 1 base and J 2 bases, leaving 9 bases between the germline ends. In nucleotides, the CDR3 is TGCAGTGCTAGAGCCAGAGGGGCTGGGGCCAACGTCCTGACTTTC. It translates to CSARARGAGANVLTF.